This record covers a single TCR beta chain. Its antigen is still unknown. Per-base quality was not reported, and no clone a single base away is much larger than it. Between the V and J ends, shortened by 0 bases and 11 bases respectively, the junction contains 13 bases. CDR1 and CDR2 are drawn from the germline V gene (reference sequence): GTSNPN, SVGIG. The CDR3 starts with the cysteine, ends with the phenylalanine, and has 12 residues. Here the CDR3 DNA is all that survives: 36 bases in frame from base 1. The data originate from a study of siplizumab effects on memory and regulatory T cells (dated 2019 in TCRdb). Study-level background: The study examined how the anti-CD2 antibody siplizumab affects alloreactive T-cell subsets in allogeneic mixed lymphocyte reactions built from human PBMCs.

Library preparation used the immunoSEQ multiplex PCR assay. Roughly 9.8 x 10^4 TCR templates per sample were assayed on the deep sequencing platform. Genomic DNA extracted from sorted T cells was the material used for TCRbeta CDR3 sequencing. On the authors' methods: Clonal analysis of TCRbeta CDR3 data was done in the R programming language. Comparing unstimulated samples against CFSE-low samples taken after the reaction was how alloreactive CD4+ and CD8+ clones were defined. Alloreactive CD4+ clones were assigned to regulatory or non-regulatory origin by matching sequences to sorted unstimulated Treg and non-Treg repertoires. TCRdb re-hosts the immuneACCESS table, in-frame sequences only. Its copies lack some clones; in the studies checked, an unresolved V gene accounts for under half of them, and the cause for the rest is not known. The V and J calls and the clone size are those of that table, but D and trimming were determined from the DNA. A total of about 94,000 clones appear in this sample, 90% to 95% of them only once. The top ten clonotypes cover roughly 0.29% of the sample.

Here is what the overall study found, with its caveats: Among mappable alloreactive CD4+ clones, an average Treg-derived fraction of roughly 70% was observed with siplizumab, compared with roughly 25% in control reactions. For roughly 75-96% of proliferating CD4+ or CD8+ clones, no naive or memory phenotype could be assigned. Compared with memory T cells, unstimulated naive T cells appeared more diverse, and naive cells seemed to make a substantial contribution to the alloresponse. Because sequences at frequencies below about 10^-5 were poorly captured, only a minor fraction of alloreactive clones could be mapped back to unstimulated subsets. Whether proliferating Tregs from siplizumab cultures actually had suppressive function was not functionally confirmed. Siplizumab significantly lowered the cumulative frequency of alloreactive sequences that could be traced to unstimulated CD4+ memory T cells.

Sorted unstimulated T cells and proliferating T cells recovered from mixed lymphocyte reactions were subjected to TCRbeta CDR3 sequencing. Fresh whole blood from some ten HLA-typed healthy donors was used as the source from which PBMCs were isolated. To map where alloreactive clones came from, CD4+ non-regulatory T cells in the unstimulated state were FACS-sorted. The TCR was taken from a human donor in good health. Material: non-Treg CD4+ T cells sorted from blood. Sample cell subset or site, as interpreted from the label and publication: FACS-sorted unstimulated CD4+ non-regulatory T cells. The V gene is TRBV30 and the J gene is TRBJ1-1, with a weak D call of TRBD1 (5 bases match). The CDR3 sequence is CAWSVMAGPAFF. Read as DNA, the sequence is TGTGCCTGGAGTGTAATGGCAGGGCCGGCTTTCTTT.